This T cell receptor (beta chain) was identified during a study of cytomegalovirus exposure and HLA in healthy donors. Germline assignment: CDR1 SEHNR and CDR2 FQNEAQ (reference sequence). The junction had 16 bases not matched to a gene; V was cut back by 5 bases and J by 0 bases. CDR3 size: 19 residues. Amplification used 60 Vbeta primers and 13 Jbeta primers. Generated by immunoSEQ multiplex PCR, the TCRdb table keeps only in-frame clones and is missing some. The sample comprises 250,000 to 350,000 clones, about 80% of which are singletons, and approximately 0.3% rests with the top ten. The receptor was derived from a girl aged 2 to 10 in good health and CMV-seronegative. Sequencing was performed on PBMCs. The gene calls are TRBV7-9 and TRBJ1-5, with 7 bases that match TRBD1. CDR3 amino acids: CASSPDFGDRWYSNQPQHF. The CDR3 region has the DNA TGTGCCAGCAGCCCCGACTTCGGGGACAGATGGTATAGCAATCAGCCCCAGCATTTT.